This entry features one T cell receptor (beta chain) sequence. Its target is unknown. This entry comes from a study of CD8+CD57+ T cells in acquired aplastic anemia. For the study at large: Sorted cells (CD4+ and CD8+) yielded DNA amounts that averaged roughly 3 ug.

Genomic DNA constituted the template upon which TCR beta VDJ and CDR3 profiling was performed. In TCRdb, the reads were re-called with MiXCR into one record per CDR3 protein. The table records approximately 180,000 distinct CDR3 sequences, roughly 50% of them present only once. The CDR3 runs 12 residues. Germline CDR1 is SQVTM and CDR2 is ANQGSEA. Deletions cut 6 bases from V and 7 bases from J, with 15 bases between. Study-wide results and caveats: The number of CD8+ CDR3 sequences shared by patients and controls was twenty-nine. In CD8+ cells, Simpson's diversity showed no significant difference between patients and controls.

Whoever was chosen for sequencing had shown CD8+CD57+ cell expansion by flow cytometry. Severe acquired aplastic anemia was present in every patient. This sequence originates from a human donor with aplastic anemia. V gene TRBV29-1 combines with J gene TRBJ1-1; D call uncertain. The specimen sequenced was sorted CD4+, CD8+, or CD8+CD57+ T cells (not recorded which) from PBMCs. The CDR3 loop is CSVNRGPSEAFF. The CDR3 region has the DNA TGCAGCGTGAACCGAGGACCGAGTGAAGCTTTCTTT.